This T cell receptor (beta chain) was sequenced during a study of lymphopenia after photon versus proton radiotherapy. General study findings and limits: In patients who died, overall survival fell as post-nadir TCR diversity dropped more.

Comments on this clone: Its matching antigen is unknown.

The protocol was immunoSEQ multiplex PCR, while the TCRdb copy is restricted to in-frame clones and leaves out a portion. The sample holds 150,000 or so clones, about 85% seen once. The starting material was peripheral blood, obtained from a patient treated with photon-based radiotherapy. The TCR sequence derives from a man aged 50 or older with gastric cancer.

The CDR3 spells CASSFGTSGNNEQFF. In DNA, the CDR3 is TGCGCCAGCAGCTTTGGGACTAGCGGAAACAATGAGCAGTTCTTC. The rearrangement joins TRBV5-1 to TRBJ2-1; 11 bases are shared with TRBD2. This CDR3 contains 15 residues. V shed 2 bases and J 5 bases; nucleotides not matched to a gene: 3. In germline, CDR1 is SGHRS, CDR2 YFSETQ.